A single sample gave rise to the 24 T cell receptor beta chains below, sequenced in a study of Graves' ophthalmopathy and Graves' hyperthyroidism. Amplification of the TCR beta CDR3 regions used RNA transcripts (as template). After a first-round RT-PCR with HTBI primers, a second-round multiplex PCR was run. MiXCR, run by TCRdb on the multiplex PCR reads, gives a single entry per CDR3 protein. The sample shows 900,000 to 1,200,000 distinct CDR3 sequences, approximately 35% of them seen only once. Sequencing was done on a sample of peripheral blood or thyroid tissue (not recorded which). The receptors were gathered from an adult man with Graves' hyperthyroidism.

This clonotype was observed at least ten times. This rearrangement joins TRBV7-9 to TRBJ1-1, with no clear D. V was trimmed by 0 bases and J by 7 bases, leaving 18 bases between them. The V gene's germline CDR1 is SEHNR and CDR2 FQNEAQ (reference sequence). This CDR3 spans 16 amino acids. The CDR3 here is CASSLAGSAVNGEAFF. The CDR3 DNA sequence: TGTGCCAGCAGCTTAGCGGGGTCAGCGGTGAATGGTGAAGCTTTCTTT.

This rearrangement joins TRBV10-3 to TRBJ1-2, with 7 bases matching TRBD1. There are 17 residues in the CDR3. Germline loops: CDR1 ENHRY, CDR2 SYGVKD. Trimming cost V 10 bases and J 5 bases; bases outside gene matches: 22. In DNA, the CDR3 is TGTGCCAGCAGGATATCCCGGGACAGAAACCAGGGGTATGGCTACACCTTC. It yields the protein CASRISRDRNQGYGYTF.

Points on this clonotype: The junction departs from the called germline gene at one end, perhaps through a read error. CDR3 in DNA: TGTGACAGCCGCGCGGGGGGAGGGGATCAGCCCCAGCATTTT. Protein sequence: CDSRAGGGDQPQHF. The genes are TRBV7-9 and TRBJ1-5, with D possibly being TRBD1 (5 bases). The CDR3 runs to 14 residues. Germline values: CDR1 SEHNR, CDR2 FQNEAQ (reference sequence).

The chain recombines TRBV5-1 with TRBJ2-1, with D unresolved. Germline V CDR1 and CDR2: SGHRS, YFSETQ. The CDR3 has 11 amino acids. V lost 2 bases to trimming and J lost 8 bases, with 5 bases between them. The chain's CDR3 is CASSLWDEQFF. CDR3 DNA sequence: TGCGCCAGCAGCTTATGGGATGAGCAGTTCTTC.

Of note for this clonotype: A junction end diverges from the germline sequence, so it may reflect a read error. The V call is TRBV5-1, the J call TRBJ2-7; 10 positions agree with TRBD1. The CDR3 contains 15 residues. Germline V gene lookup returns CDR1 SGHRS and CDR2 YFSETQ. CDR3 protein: CASSLLGQGNYEHYF. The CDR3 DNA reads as TGCGCCAGCAGCTTGTTGGGACAGGGGAACTACGAGCATTACTTC.

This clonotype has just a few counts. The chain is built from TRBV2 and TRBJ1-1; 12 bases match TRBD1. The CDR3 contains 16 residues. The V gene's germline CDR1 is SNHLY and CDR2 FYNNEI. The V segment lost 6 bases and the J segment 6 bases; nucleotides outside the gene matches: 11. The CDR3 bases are TGTGCCAGCAGCGAGCCGGGACAGGGGGCGTTTGCTGAAGCTTTCTTT. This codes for CASSEPGQGAFAEAFF.

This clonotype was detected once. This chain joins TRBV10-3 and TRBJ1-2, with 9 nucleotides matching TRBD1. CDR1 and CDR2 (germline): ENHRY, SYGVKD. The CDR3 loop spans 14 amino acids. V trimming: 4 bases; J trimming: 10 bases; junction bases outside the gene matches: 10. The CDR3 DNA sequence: TGTGCCATCAGTGCCGGGGGACAGGGCCAAGCCTACACCTTC. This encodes CAISAGGQGQAYTF.

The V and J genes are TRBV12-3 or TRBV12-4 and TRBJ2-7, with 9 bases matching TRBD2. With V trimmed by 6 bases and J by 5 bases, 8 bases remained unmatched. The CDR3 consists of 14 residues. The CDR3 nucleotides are TGTGCCAGCAGCCCTATAGCGGGAGTCGACGAGCAGTACTTC. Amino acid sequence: CASSPIAGVDEQYF.

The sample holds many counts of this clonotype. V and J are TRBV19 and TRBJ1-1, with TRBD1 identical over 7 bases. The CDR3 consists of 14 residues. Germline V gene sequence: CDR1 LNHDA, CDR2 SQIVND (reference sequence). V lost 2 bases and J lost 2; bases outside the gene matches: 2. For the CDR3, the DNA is TGTGCCAGTAGTATACACAGGGGAAACACTGAAGCTTTCTTT. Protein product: CASSIHRGNTEAFF.

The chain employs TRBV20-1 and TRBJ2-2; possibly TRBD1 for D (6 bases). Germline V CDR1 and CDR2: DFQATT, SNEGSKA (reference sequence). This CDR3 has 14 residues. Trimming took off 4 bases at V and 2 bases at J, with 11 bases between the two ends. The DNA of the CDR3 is TGCAGTGCTACCGGGACATTAAACACCGGGGAGCTGTTTTTT. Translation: CSATGTLNTGELFF.

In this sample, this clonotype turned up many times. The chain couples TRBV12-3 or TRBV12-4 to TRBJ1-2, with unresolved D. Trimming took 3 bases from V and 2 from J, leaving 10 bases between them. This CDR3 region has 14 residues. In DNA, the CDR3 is TGTGCCAGCAGTTTCCGGAGGCCCAACTATGGCTACACCTTC. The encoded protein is CASSFRRPNYGYTF.

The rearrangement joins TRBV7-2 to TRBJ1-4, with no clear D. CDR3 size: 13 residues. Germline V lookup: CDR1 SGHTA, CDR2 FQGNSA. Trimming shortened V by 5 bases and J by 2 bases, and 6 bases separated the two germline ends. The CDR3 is CASSPVTNEKLFF. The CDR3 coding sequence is TGTGCCAGCAGCCCGGTGACTAATGAAAAACTGTTTTTT.

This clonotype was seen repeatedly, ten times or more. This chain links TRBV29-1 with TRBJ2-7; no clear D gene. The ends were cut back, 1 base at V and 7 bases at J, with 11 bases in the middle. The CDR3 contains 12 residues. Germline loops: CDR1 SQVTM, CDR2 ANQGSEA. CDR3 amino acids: CSVEAPSKEQYF. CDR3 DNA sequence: TGCAGCGTTGAAGCTCCCTCTAAGGAGCAGTACTTC.

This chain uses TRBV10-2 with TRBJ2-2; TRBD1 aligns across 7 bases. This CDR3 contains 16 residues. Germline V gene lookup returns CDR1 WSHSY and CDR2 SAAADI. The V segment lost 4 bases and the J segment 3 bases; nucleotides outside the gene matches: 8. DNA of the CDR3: TGCGCCAGCAGTGGGAACCCGGGACAGTACACCGGGGAGCTGTTTTTT. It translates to CASSGNPGQYTGELFF.

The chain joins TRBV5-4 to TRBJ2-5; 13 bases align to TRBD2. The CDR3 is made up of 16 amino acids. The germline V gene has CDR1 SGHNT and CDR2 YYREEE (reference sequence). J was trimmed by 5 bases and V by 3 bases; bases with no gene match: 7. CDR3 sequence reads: CASSSRTSGGAETQYF. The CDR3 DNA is TGTGCCAGCAGCTCCAGGACTAGCGGGGGCGCGGAGACCCAGTACTTC.

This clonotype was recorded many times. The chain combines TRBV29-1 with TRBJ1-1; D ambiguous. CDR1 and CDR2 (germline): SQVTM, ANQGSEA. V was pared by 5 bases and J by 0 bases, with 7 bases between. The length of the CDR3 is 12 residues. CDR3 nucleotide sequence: TGCAGCGTTCTAACCTTGAACACTGAAGCTTTCTTT. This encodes CSVLTLNTEAFF.

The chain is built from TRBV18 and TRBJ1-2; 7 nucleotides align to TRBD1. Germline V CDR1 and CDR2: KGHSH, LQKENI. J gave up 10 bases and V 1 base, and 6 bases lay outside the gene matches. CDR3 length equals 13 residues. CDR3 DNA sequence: TGTGCCAGCTCACCACGACAGGGAAACGACTACACCTTC. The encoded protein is CASSPRQGNDYTF.

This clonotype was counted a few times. This chain's CDR3 is CASSPTRSYEQYF. The CDR3 DNA reads as TGTGCCAGCAGCCCGACCCGATCCTACGAGCAGTACTTC. The gene calls are TRBV5-5 and TRBJ2-7; D remains ambiguous. The germline V and J ends were trimmed by 4 bases and 1 base, with 9 bases remaining between them. Germline CDR1 reads SGHKS; CDR2 reads YYEKEE (reference sequence). CDR3 length: 13 amino acids.

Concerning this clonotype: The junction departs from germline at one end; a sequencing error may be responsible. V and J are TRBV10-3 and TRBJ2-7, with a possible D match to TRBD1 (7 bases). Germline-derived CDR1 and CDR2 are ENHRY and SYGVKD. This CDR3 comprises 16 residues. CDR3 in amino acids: CASSYAGQRFSYEQYF. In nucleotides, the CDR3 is TGTGCCAGCAGTTACGCGGGACAGCGATTCTCCTACGAGCAGTACTTC.

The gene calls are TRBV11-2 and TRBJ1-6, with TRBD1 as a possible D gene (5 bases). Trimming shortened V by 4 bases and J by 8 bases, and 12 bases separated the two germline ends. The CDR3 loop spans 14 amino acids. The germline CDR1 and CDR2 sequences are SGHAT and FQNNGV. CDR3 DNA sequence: TGTGCCAGCAGCTCGGGACGGATCTATTCACCCCTCCACTTT. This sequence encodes CASSSGRIYSPLHF.

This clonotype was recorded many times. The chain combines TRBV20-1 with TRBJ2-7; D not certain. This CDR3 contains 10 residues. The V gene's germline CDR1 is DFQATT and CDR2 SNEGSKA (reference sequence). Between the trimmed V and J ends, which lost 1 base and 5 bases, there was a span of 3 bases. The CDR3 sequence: CSARVDEQYF. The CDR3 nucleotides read TGCAGTGCTAGAGTGGACGAGCAGTACTTC.

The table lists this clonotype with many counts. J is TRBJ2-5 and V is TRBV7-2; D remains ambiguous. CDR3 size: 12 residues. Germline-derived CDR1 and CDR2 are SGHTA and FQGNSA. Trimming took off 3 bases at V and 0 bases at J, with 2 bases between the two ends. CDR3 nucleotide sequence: TGTGCCAGCAGCTTTTACCAAGAGACCCAGTACTTC. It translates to CASSFYQETQYF.

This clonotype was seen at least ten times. For the CDR3, the DNA is TGTGCCAGCAGCTTAGGCCCGGACAGCTCCTACGAGCAGTACTTC. This translates into CASSLGPDSSYEQYF. This sequence joins TRBV11-2 and TRBJ2-7, with a tentative D call TRBD1 (6 bases). The CDR3 sequence is 15 residues long. Germline CDR1 and CDR2: SGHAT and FQNNGV. V lost 1 base and J lost 0, with 10 bases in between.

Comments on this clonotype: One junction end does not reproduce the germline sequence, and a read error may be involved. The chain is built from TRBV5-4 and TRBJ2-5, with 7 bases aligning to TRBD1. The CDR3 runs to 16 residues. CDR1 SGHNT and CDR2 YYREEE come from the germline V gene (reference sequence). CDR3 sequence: CASSQDAAGGKETQYF. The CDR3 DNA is TGCGCCAGCAGCCAAGATGCGGCAGGGGGTAAAGAGACCCAGTACTTC.